This T cell receptor beta chain was captured by sequencing in a study of shared clonotypes between healthy human individuals. The overall study: Each donor had three CD4 naive, three CD4 memory, two CD8 naive and one CD8 memory plate.

Sequencing was performed with immunoSEQ multiplex PCR; in TCRdb, only in-frame clones are kept and a portion is missing. The sample has about 1 million clones, about 80% seen once. The count of this clone is one. Its antigen is still unknown. Broader study findings: Researchers found naive subsets generally carried larger estimated richness than memory subsets.

The germline gives CDR1 LNHDA, CDR2 SQIVND (reference sequence). CDR3 length: 15 residues. V lost 10 bases to trimming and J lost 4 bases, with 19 bases between them. The clonotype was recovered from a man between 18 and 35 years old in good health. Sequencing was carried out using memory CD4+ T cells sorted from blood. Subset in this sample: CD45RA-negative fraction. The chain has TRBV19 and TRBJ1-4, with a possible D match to TRBD1 (5 bases). CDR3 loop: CATRAGTTFNEKLFF. As DNA, the CDR3 is TGTGCCACAAGGGCAGGGACGACCTTTAATGAAAAACTGTTTTTT.